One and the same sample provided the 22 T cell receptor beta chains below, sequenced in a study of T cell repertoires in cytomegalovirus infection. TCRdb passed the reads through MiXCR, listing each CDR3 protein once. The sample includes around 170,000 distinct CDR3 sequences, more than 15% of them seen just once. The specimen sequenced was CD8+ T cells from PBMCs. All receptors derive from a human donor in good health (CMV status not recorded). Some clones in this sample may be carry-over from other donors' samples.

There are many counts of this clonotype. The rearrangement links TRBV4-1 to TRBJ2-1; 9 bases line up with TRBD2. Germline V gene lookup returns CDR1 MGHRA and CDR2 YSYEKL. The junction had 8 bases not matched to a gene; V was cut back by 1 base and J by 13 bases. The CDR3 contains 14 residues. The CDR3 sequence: CASSQGSTGLAQFF. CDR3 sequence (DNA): TGCGCCAGCAGCCAAGGATCTACGGGACTAGCACAGTTCTTC.

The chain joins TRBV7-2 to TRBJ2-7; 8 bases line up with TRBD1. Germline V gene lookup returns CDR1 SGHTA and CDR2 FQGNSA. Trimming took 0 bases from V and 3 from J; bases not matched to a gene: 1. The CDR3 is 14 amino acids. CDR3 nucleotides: TGTGCCAGCAGCTTAGCCAGGGGGCACTACGAGCAGTACTTC. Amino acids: CASSLARGHYEQYF.

The CDR3 loop is CASSSTDPNTEAFF. The CDR3 DNA sequence: TGTGCCAGCAGTTCGACAGACCCGAACACTGAAGCTTTCTTT. This chain joins TRBV27 and TRBJ1-1; perhaps TRBD1 as D (5 bases). Germline assignment: CDR1 MNHEY and CDR2 SMNVEV (reference sequence). The length of the CDR3 is 14 residues. V was cut by 4 bases and J by 1 base, with 10 bases left in between.

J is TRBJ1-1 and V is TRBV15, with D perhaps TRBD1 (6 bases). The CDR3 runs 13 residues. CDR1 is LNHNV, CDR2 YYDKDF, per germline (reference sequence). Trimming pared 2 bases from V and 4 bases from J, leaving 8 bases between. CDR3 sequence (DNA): TGTGCCACCAGCAGACTAGGGGGCACTGAAGCTTTCTTT. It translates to CATSRLGGTEAFF.

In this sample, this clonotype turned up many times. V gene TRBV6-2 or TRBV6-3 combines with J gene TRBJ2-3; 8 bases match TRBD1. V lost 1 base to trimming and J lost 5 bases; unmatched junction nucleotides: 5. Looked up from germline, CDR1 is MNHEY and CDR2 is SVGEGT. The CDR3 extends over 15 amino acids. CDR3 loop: CASSYYDRGEDTQYF. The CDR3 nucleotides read TGTGCCAGCAGTTACTATGACAGGGGTGAAGATACGCAGTATTTT.

This chain's CDR3 is CASSYFPTSGSYNEQFF. The CDR3 DNA follows: TGTGCCAGCAGTTACTTCCCGACTAGCGGATCCTACAATGAGCAGTTCTTC. This chain connects TRBV6-2 or TRBV6-3 to TRBJ2-1; TRBD2 aligns across 9 bases. Trimming removed 1 base from V and 1 base from J; junction bases left unmatched: 5. The germline V gene encodes CDR1 MNHEY and CDR2 SVGEGT. The CDR3 contains 17 residues.

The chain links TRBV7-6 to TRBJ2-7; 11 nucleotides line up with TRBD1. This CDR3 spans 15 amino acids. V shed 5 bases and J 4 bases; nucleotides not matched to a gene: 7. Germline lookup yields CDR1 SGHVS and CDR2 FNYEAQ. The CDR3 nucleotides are TGTGCCAGCAGCATATCCGGGACAGGGGGATACGAGCAGTACTTC. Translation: CASSISGTGGYEQYF. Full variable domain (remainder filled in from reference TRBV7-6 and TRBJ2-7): GAGVSQSPRYKVTKRGQDVALRCDPISGHVSLYWYRQALGQGPEFLTYFNYEAQQDKSGLPNDRFSAERPEGSISTLTIQRTEQRDSAMYRCASSISGTGGYEQYFGPGTRLTVT.

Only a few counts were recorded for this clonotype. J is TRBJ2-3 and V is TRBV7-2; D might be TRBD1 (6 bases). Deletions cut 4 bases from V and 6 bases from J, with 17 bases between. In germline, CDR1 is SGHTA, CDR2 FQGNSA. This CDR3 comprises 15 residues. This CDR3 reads CASSYHLQGTDTQYF. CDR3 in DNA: TGTGCCAGCAGCTACCACTTACAGGGTACCGATACGCAGTATTTT.

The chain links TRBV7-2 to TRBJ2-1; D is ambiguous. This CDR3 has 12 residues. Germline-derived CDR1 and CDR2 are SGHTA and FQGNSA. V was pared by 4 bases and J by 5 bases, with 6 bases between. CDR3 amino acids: CASSYPNNEQFF. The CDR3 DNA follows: TGTGCCAGCAGCTACCCCAACAATGAGCAGTTCTTC.

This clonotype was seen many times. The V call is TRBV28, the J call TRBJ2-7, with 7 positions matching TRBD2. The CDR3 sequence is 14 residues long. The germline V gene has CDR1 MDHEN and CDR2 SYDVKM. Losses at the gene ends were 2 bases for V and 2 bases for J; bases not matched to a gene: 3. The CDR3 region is CASSLSGTPYEQYF. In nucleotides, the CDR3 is TGTGCCAGCAGTTTAAGCGGGACTCCCTACGAGCAGTACTTC.

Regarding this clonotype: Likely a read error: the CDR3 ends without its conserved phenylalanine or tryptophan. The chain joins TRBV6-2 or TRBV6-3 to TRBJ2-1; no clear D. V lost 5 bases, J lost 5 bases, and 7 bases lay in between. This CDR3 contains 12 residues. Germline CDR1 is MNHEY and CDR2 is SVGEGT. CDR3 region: CASSPTHNEQFL. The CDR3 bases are TGTGCCAGCAGTCCCACGCACAATGAGCAGTTCTTG.

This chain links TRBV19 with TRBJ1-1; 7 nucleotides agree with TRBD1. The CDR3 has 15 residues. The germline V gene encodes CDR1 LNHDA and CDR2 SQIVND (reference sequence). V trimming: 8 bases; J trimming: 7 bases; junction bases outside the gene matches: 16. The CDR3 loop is CASFRDRAPGVEAFF. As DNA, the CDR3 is TGTGCCAGTTTTCGAGACAGGGCACCTGGGGTTGAAGCTTTCTTT. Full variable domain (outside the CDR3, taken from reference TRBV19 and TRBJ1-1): DGGITQSPKYLFRKEGQNVTLSCEQNLNHDAMYWYRQDPGQGLRLIYYSQIVNDFQKGDIAEGYSVSREKKESFPLTVTSAQKNPTAFYLCASFRDRAPGVEAFFGQGTRLTVV.

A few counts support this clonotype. The CDR3 sequence is CSARDRERVGYTF. For the CDR3, the DNA is TGCAGTGCTAGGGACAGGGAAAGAGTGGGCTACACCTTC. The chain couples TRBV20-1 to TRBJ1-2, with TRBD1 matching 8 bases. V lost 3 bases to trimming and J lost 8 bases; unmatched junction nucleotides: 8. The CDR3 has 13 amino acids. Germline CDR1 DFQATT, CDR2 SNEGSKA (reference sequence).

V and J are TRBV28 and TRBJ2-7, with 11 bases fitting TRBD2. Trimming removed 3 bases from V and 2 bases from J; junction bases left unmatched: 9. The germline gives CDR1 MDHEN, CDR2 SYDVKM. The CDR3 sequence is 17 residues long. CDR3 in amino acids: CASSFGLGTSGPYEQYF. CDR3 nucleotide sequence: TGTGCCAGCAGTTTCGGTTTAGGGACTAGCGGACCCTACGAGCAGTACTTC.

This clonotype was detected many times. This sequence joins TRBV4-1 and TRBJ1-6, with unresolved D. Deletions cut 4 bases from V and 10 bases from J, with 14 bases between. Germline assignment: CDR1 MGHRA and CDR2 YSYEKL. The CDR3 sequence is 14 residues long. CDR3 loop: CASSLREGSSPLHF. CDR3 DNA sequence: TGCGCCAGCAGCCTGAGAGAAGGGAGCTCACCCCTCCACTTT.

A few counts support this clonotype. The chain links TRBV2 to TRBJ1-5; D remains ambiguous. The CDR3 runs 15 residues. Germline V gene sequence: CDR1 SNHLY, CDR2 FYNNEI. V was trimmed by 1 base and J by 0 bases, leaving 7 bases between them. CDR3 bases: TGTGCCAGCAGTGAAGAACCAAATAGCAATCAGCCCCAGCATTTT. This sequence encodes CASSEEPNSNQPQHF.

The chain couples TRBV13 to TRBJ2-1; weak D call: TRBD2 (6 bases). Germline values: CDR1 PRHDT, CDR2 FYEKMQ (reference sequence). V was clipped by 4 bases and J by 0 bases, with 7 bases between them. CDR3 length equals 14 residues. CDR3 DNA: TGTGCCAGCAGCTCGCGGGGCTCCTACAATGAGCAGTTCTTC. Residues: CASSSRGSYNEQFF.

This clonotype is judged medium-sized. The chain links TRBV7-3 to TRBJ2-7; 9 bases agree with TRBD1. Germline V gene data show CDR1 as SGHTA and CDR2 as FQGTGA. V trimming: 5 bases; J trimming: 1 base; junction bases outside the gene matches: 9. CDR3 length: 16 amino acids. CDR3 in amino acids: CASSNATGTGSYEQYF. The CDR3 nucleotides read TGTGCCAGCAGCAACGCCACCGGGACAGGGTCCTACGAGCAGTACTTC.

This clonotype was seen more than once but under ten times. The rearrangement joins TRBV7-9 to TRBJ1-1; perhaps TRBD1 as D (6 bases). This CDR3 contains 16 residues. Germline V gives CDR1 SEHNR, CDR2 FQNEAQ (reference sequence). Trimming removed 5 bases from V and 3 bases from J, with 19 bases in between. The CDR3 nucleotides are TGTGCCAGCAGCCCAAAGGCAGGGGTATTGGACACTGAAGCTTTCTTT. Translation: CASSPKAGVLDTEAFF.

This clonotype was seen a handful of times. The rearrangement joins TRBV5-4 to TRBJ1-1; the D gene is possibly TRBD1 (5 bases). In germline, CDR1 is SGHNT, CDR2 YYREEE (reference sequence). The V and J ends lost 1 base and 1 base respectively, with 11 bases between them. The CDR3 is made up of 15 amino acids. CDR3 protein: CASSLWGRGNTEAFF. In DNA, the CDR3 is TGTGCCAGCAGCTTGTGGGGAAGGGGGAACACTGAAGCTTTCTTT.

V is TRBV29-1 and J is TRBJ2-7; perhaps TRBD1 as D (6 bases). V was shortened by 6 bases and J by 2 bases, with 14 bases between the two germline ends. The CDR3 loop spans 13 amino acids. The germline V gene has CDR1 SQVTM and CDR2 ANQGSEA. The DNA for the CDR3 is TGCAGCGTGGGGGAACAGGGTGCCTACGAGCAGTACTTC. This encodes CSVGEQGAYEQYF.

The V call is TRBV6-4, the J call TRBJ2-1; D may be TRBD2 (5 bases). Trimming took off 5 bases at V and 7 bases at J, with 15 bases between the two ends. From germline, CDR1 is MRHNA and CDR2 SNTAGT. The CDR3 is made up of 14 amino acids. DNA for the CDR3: TGTGCCAGCAGTCAAGAGGGCAGTTTAAATGAGCAGTTCTTC. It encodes CASSQEGSLNEQFF.